This passage covers 30 T cell receptor beta chains from one sample sequenced in a study of blood T cell repertoires in COVID-19. Clones were sequenced by immunoSEQ multiplex PCR, and TCRdb holds only the in-frame ones, with some missing. The top ten hold under 0.75% of the sample, which has more than 450,000 clones, about nine tenths seen once. Sequenced: PBMCs or T cells enriched from blood (not recorded which). The receptor source for this set is a woman aged 18-35 years who had recovered from COVID-19.

The chain has TRBV12-5 and TRBJ1-4, with D perhaps TRBD1 (5 bases). The CDR3 extends over 14 amino acids. Trimming removed 6 bases from V and 2 bases from J, with 10 bases in between. Looked up from germline, CDR1 is LGHNT and CDR2 is FRNRAP. The CDR3 bases are TGTGCTAGTGGCCTACCAGGGACTAATGAAAAACTGTTTTTT. Amino acid sequence: CASGLPGTNEKLFF.

The chain employs TRBV19 and TRBJ1-2, with a tentative D call TRBD1 (5 bases). V lost 6 bases and J lost 0, with 17 bases in between. This CDR3 has 16 amino acids. Germline CDR1 and CDR2: LNHDA and SQIVND (reference sequence). The CDR3 nucleotides are TGTGCCAGTAGAACCCCCGCTCGACAGTCTAACTATGGCTACACCTTC. It yields the protein CASRTPARQSNYGYTF.

Here the CDR3 reads CASSPRTGGDTEAFF. Here the CDR3 DNA reads TGTGCCAGCAGCCCCCGGACAGGGGGCGACACTGAAGCTTTCTTT. This chain connects TRBV3-1 (or the pseudogene TRBV3-2) to TRBJ1-1; 11 bases align to TRBD1. CDR3 size: 15 residues. V gave up 4 bases and J gave up 3 bases; unmatched junction bases: 4. Germline V gene lookup returns CDR1 LGHDT and CDR2 YNNKEL (reference sequence).

This chain joins TRBV2 and TRBJ1-5; 9 positions match TRBD1. CDR3 length equals 15 residues. V trimming: 4 bases; J trimming: 6 bases; junction bases outside the gene matches: 7. Per germline, CDR1 SNHLY and CDR2 FYNNEI. The chain's CDR3 is CASSGDRASGQPQHF. The CDR3 DNA reads TGTGCCAGCAGTGGGGACAGGGCGTCGGGTCAGCCCCAGCATTTT.

The CDR3 DNA follows: TGTGCCAGCAGCTCCCCAGGGGGCGAGCAGTACTTC. Translation gives CASSSPGGEQYF. The chain links TRBV9 to TRBJ2-7; TRBD1 agrees at 7 bases. V lost 4 bases, J lost 6 bases, and 4 bases stayed unmatched. This CDR3 is 12 amino acids long. Germline assignment: CDR1 SGDLS and CDR2 YYNGEE. Supplemented by reference TRBV9 and TRBJ2-7, the full variable domain reads DSGVTQTPKHLITATGQRVTLRCSPRSGDLSVYWYQQSLDQGLQFLIQYYNGEERAKGNILERFSAQQFPDLHSELNLSSLELGDSALYFCASSSPGGEQYFGPGTRLTVT.

The V and J genes are TRBV9 and TRBJ1-2; D perhaps matches TRBD1 (6 bases). The CDR3 has 15 amino acids. Trimming took 3 bases from V and 6 from J, leaving 18 bases between them. Germline V gene lookup returns CDR1 SGDLS and CDR2 YYNGEE. The CDR3 nucleotides read TGTGCCAGCAGCGCAGACTCGAACAGGGTTGATGGCTACACCTTC. It specifies CASSADSNRVDGYTF.

This chain connects TRBV18 to TRBJ1-1, with 7 bases lining up with TRBD1. After removal of 4 bases from V and 2 bases from J, the junction contained 4 bases not matched to a gene. The CDR3 has 14 residues. Germline V lookup: CDR1 KGHSH, CDR2 LQKENI. CDR3 amino acids: CASSRSGGNTEAFF. The CDR3 bases are TGTGCCAGCTCACGGTCAGGGGGTAACACTGAAGCTTTCTTT.

Concerning this clone itself: A read error is possible here, since a much larger clone lies one base away. The genes are TRBV5-6 and TRBJ2-1, with D possibly being TRBD1 (5 bases). Germline CDR1 SGHDT, CDR2 YYEEEE. V lost 4 bases and J 5 bases, leaving 10 bases between the germline ends. CDR3 length: 13 amino acids. The CDR3 is CASSIDRDNEQFF. The CDR3 nucleotides read TGTGCCAGCAGCATTGACAGAGACAATGAGCAGTTCTTC.

The J gene is TRBJ1-6, the V gene TRBV19; D may be TRBD1 (5 bases). V lost 4 bases to trimming and J lost 8 bases, with 9 bases between them. The germline V gene has CDR1 LNHDA and CDR2 SQIVND (reference sequence). The CDR3 contains 13 residues. The CDR3 sequence: CASSTGWDSPLHF. DNA of the CDR3: TGTGCCAGTAGTACAGGGTGGGATTCACCCCTCCACTTT. Filled out from reference TRBV19 and TRBJ1-6, the complete variable domain reads DGGITQSPKYLFRKEGQNVTLSCEQNLNHDAMYWYRQDPGQGLRLIYYSQIVNDFQKGDIAEGYSVSREKKESFPLTVTSAQKNPTAFYLCASSTGWDSPLHFGNGTRLTVT.

V is TRBV9 and J is TRBJ1-6; weak D call: TRBD1 (6 bases). The CDR3 sequence is 17 residues long. The germline gives CDR1 SGDLS, CDR2 YYNGEE. Trimming took 0 bases from V and 7 from J, leaving 17 bases between them. This CDR3 is CASSVDSKGEPNSPLHF. In DNA, the CDR3 is TGTGCCAGCAGCGTAGATTCGAAGGGGGAACCGAATTCACCCCTCCACTTT.

V gene TRBV9 combines with J gene TRBJ2-5, with 9 bases fitting TRBD2. The CDR3 covers 16 residues. Germline V gives CDR1 SGDLS, CDR2 YYNGEE. V lost 0 bases to trimming and J lost 0 bases; unmatched junction nucleotides: 3. The CDR3 DNA is TGTGCCAGCAGCGTAGAAGGGACTAGCTACCAAGAGACCCAGTACTTC. It encodes CASSVEGTSYQETQYF.

In its sample, this clone was seen once. This sequence joins TRBV2 and TRBJ2-7; TRBD1 matches 8 bases. Germline-derived CDR1 and CDR2 are SNHLY and FYNNEI. The CDR3 length is 15 residues. Trimming cost V 6 bases and J 0 bases; bases outside gene matches: 7. The DNA of the CDR3 is TGTGCCAGCAGGGGGGGACAGGCGACCTCCTACGAGCAGTACTTC. Its protein is CASRGGQATSYEQYF.

Only a few counts were recorded for this clone. The J gene is TRBJ1-1, the V gene TRBV18; D not resolved. CDR3 length equals 18 residues. V lost 6 bases to trimming and J lost 1 base, with 24 bases between them. Germline CDR1 KGHSH, CDR2 LQKENI. The CDR3 nucleotides are TGTGCCAGCTCCCCTTATAGTGACGTGTCCGGGTCGAACACTGAAGCTTTCTTT. Its translation is CASSPYSDVSGSNTEAFF.

The chain has TRBV4-2 and TRBJ1-5; D not certain. V was cut by 1 base and J by 7 bases, with 11 bases left in between. CDR1 is LGHNA, CDR2 YNFKEQ, per germline. The CDR3 spans 14 residues. The CDR3 sequence: CASSQAVNGQPQHF. The CDR3 region has the DNA TGTGCCAGCAGCCAAGCGGTCAACGGGCAGCCCCAGCATTTT.

V and J are TRBV7-2 and TRBJ1-3; D is possibly TRBD1 (5 bases). This CDR3 is built from 15 residues. CDR1 and CDR2 from the germline V gene are SGHTA and FQGNSA. V lost 0 bases and J lost 8, with 14 bases in between. The CDR3 nucleotides are TGTGCCAGCAGCTTAGCTGGGACTGACGGAGACACCATATATTTT. Translation: CASSLAGTDGDTIYF.

The sample holds one count of this clone. V is TRBV25-1 and J is TRBJ1-3, with D possibly matching TRBD1 (6 bases). This CDR3 is 15 amino acids long. Germline V gene data show CDR1 as MGHDK and CDR2 as SYGVNS. Between the trimmed V and J ends, which lost 9 bases and 4 bases, there was a span of 19 bases. The CDR3 DNA follows: TGTGCCAGGTCCCCCCTCCGACAGGAAGGAAACACCATATATTTT. Protein: CARSPLRQEGNTIYF.

This sequence joins TRBV29-1 and TRBJ1-2, with a tentative D call TRBD1 (6 bases). The CDR3 totals 14 residues. Germline values: CDR1 SQVTM, CDR2 ANQGSEA. Trimming removed 4 bases from V and 8 bases from J, with 20 bases in between. CDR3 sequence: CSVVNLWGGWGYTF. In nucleotides, the CDR3 is TGCAGCGTTGTAAACCTCTGGGGGGGCTGGGGCTACACCTTC. Full variable domain (remainder filled in from reference TRBV29-1 and TRBJ1-2): SAVISQKPSRDICQRGTSLTIQCQVDSQVTMMFWYRQQPGQSLTLIATANQGSEATYESGFVIDKFPISRPNLTFSTLTVSNMSPEDSSIYLCSVVNLWGGWGYTFGSGTRLTVV.

The genes are TRBV19 and TRBJ1-1; 9 bases fit TRBD1. This CDR3 has 10 amino acids. CDR1 is LNHDA, CDR2 SQIVND, per germline (reference sequence). The ends lost 6 bases at V and 12 bases at J; junction bases unmatched: 2. The CDR3: CASSGTGTFF. CDR3 sequence (DNA): TGTGCCAGTAGCGGGACAGGGACTTTCTTT. Based on the CDR3 plus reference TRBV19 and TRBJ1-1, the full variable domain is DGGITQSPKYLFRKEGQNVTLSCEQNLNHDAMYWYRQDPGQGLRLIYYSQIVNDFQKGDIAEGYSVSREKKESFPLTVTSAQKNPTAFYLCASSGTGTFFGQGTRLTVV.

The chain links TRBV5-6 to TRBJ1-5; a possible D gene is TRBD1 (5 bases). The CDR3 totals 15 residues. V shed 4 bases and J shed 3 bases, with 14 bases lying between them. The germline V gene encodes CDR1 SGHDT and CDR2 YYEEEE. The CDR3 protein is CASSQNGALNQPQHF. CDR3 nucleotide sequence: TGTGCCAGCAGCCAGAATGGGGCCCTCAATCAGCCCCAGCATTTT.

Points on this clone: Different DNA sequences within this sample yield the same CDR3. The gene calls are TRBV19 and TRBJ1-5; D is perhaps TRBD1 (6 bases). V dropped 3 bases and J dropped 1 base, with 7 bases sitting between them. CDR1 is LNHDA and CDR2 is SQIVND in the germline V gene (reference sequence). The CDR3 spans 14 residues. This CDR3 reads CASSIQGSNQPQHF. CDR3 coding DNA: TGTGCCAGTAGTATTCAGGGGAGCAATCAGCCCCAGCATTTT.

This chain connects TRBV28 to TRBJ1-2, with 8 bases that match TRBD1. V shed 3 bases and J 6 bases; nucleotides not matched to a gene: 9. This CDR3 is 15 amino acids long. In germline, CDR1 is MDHEN, CDR2 SYDVKM. DNA of the CDR3: TGTGCCAGCAGTTTGGGGGACAGGAGGGGTCATGGCTACACCTTC. It yields the protein CASSLGDRRGHGYTF.

This chain connects TRBV27 to TRBJ1-2; a possible D gene is TRBD1 (5 bases). Germline values: CDR1 MNHEY, CDR2 SMNVEV (reference sequence). The CDR3 extends over 15 amino acids. The germline V and J ends were trimmed by 4 bases and 3 bases, with 15 bases remaining between them. CDR3 residues: CASSSSGKGDYGYTF. The CDR3 bases are TGTGCCAGCAGTTCTTCAGGGAAGGGCGACTATGGCTACACCTTC.

The rearrangement joins TRBV5-6 to TRBJ2-5; perhaps TRBD1 as D (6 bases). The ends were cut back, 4 bases at V and 2 bases at J, with 15 bases in the middle. The CDR3 extends over 15 amino acids. The germline gives CDR1 SGHDT, CDR2 YYEEEE. The CDR3 region has the DNA TGTGCCAGCAGCAGCCGAACAGGGCTACAAGAGACCCAGTACTTC. Protein product: CASSSRTGLQETQYF.

The chain links TRBV5-1 to TRBJ2-1, with D possibly matching TRBD1 (6 bases). The CDR3 is made up of 15 amino acids. Between the trimmed V and J ends, which lost 9 bases and 4 bases, there was a span of 20 bases. Germline loops: CDR1 SGHRS, CDR2 YFSETQ. Here the CDR3 reads CATTKGDGPYNEQFF. CDR3 nucleotide sequence: TGCGCCACCACGAAGGGGGACGGGCCGTACAATGAGCAGTTCTTC.

The chain combines TRBV14 with TRBJ2-7, with a possible D match to TRBD2 (5 bases). From germline, CDR1 is SGHDN and CDR2 FVKESK. Trimming shortened V by 0 bases and J by 0 bases, and 9 bases separated the two germline ends. The CDR3 extends over 15 amino acids. The CDR3 reads CASSQDLGDSYEQYF. CDR3 nucleotide sequence: TGTGCCAGCAGCCAAGATCTCGGGGACTCCTACGAGCAGTACTTC. Full variable domain (rest looked up from reference TRBV14 and TRBJ2-7): EAGVTQFPSHSVIEKGQTVTLRCDPISGHDNLYWYRRVMGKEIKFLLHFVKESKQDESGMPNNRFLAERTGGTYSTLKVQPAELEDSGVYFCASSQDLGDSYEQYFGPGTRLTVT.

This clone came up once. The rearrangement uses TRBV10-3 and TRBJ2-5; 8 positions match TRBD1. The CDR3 extends over 12 amino acids. CDR1 and CDR2 (germline): ENHRY, SYGVKD. V lost 6 bases to trimming and J lost 3 bases; unmatched junction nucleotides: 0. The CDR3 here is CAIRGQEETQYF. In DNA, the CDR3 is TGTGCCATCAGGGGACAGGAAGAGACCCAGTACTTC.

V is TRBV7-9 and J is TRBJ2-1; TRBD2 aligns across 8 bases. The CDR3 is 17 residues long. The V segment lost 2 bases and the J segment 0 bases; nucleotides outside the gene matches: 6. Germline lookup yields CDR1 SEHNR and CDR2 FQNEAQ (reference sequence). CDR3 DNA: TGTGCCAGCAGCTTATATGCGGGGGGCGCCTCCTACAATGAGCAGTTCTTC. As protein: CASSLYAGGASYNEQFF.

The chain carries TRBV7-9 and TRBJ1-2, with TRBD1 matching over 7 bases. CDR1 SEHNR and CDR2 FQNEAQ come from the germline V gene (reference sequence). The V and J ends lost 4 bases and 5 bases, in that order; junction bases with no gene match: 7. There are 14 residues in the CDR3. The CDR3 protein is CASSSNPGQYGYTF. The CDR3 nucleotides are TGTGCCAGCAGCTCGAATCCGGGACAGTATGGCTACACCTTC.

This chain links TRBV19 with TRBJ1-1, with 7 bases aligning to TRBD1. Trimming removed 5 bases from V and 3 bases from J; junction bases left unmatched: 9. The germline CDR1 and CDR2 sequences are LNHDA and SQIVND (reference sequence). There are 15 residues in the CDR3. The CDR3 DNA sequence: TGTGCCAGTAGTCCCCGGTTCAGGGGGGACACTGAAGCTTTCTTT. Translated: CASSPRFRGDTEAFF. The full variable domain, with the rest looked up from reference TRBV19 and TRBJ1-1, is DGGITQSPKYLFRKEGQNVTLSCEQNLNHDAMYWYRQDPGQGLRLIYYSQIVNDFQKGDIAEGYSVSREKKESFPLTVTSAQKNPTAFYLCASSPRFRGDTEAFFGQGTRLTVV.

This chain joins TRBV28 and TRBJ1-2, with a weak D call TRBD1 (5 bases). The CDR3 totals 14 residues. V gave up 6 bases and J gave up 5 bases, with 16 bases separating them. Germline values: CDR1 MDHEN, CDR2 SYDVKM. This chain's CDR3 is CASSYGGVRYGYTF. The CDR3 coding sequence is TGTGCCAGCAGCTACGGGGGGGTTCGGTATGGCTACACCTTC.